This entry concerns a single TCR beta chain. Its antigen remains unidentified. This sample was included in a study of blood T cells in healthy people across ages. General study results and limits: Estimates of diversity drawn from one million T cells were considered underestimates. PBMCs left unsorted prevented a conclusive naive versus antigen-experienced comparison.

Using a J-beta primer mix together with a sample-barcoded 5' primer, a second PCR was run for about 7 to 12 cycles. TCRdb analysed the 5' RACE reads with MiXCR anew, one entry per CDR3 protein. The sample records 1.5 million to 1.8 million distinct CDR3 sequences, about 45% being singletons. CDR1 and CDR2 (germline): MNHEY, SVGEGT. The V end was cut by 5 bases, the J end by 2 bases, with 10 bases between. The CDR3 sequence is 13 residues long. The genes are TRBV6-2 or TRBV6-3 and TRBJ2-7; D may be TRBD1 or TRBD2 (5 bases each). Sequencing input: blood. The clonotype comes from a young woman in good health. The DNA for the CDR3 is TGTGCCAGCAGTCACGGGGACCCCTACGAGCAGTACTTC. Protein sequence: CASSHGDPYEQYF.